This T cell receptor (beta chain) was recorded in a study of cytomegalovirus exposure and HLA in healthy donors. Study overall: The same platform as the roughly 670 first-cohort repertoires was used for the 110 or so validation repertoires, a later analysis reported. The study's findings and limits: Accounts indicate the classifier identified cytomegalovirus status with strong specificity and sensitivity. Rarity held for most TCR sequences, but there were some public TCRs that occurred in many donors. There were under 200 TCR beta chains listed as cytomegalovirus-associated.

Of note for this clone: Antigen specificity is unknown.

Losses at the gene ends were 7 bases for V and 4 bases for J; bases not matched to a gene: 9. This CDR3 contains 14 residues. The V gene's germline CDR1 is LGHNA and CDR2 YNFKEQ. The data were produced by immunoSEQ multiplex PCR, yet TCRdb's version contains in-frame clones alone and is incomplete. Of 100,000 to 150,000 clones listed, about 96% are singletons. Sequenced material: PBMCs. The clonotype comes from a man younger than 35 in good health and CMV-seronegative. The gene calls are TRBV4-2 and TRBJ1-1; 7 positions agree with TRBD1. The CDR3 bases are TGTGCCAGCATCCGACAGGGTGGGAGCACTGAAGCTTTCTTT. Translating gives CASIRQGGSTEAFF.